The clone carrying this TCR beta chain was observed many times. Its antigen is not identified. This sample stems from a study of T cells in Graves' hyperthyroidism and ophthalmopathy. Notes on the study in general: Researchers report that a 13 V-J model separated ophthalmopathy from stable hyperthyroidism.

Those with hyperthyroidism were 18 to 65 years old, newly diagnosed, and ill for under 2 months. From less than 13 ml of fresh peripheral blood, PBMCs were isolated. The CDR3 spans 14 residues. The V gene lost 6 bases and the J gene lost 7 bases, with 16 bases spanning the gap. RNA transcripts provided the source from which TCR beta CDR3 regions were amplified. First-round RT-PCR of the TCR CDR3 relied on the HTBI primer set. TCRdb itself ran the multiplex PCR reads through MiXCR, one entry per CDR3 protein. The sample lists more than 300,000 distinct CDR3 sequences; 17% were seen once. This sequence joins TRBV12-3 or TRBV12-4 and TRBJ1-5, with D perhaps TRBD1 (5 bases). The TCR comes from a woman in her twenties or thirties with Graves' hyperthyroidism that later progressed to Graves' ophthalmopathy. The sequencing input was blood. The CDR3 region is CASRRPGLGQPQHF. The CDR3 coding sequence is TGTGCCAGCAGGCGACCAGGGTTAGGACAGCCCCAGCATTTT.